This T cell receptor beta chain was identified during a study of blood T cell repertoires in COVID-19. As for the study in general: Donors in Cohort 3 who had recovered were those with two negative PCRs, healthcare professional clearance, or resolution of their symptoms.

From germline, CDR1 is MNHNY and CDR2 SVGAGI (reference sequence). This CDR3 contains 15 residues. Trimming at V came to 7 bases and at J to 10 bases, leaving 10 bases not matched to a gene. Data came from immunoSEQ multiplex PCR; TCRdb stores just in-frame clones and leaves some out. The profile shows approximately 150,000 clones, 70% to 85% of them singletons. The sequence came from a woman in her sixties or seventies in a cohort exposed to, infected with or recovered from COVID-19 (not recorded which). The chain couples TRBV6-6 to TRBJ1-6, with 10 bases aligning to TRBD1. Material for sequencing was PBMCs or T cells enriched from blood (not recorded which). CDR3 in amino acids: CASTHGGQGKSPLHF. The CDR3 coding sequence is TGTGCCAGCACCCACGGGGGACAGGGGAAATCACCCCTCCACTTT.